This T cell receptor beta chain originates from a study of T cells in Graves' hyperthyroidism and ophthalmopathy. This clonotype was seen a few times. Germline CDR1 is MNHNS and CDR2 is SASEGT. The J segment lost 0 bases and the V segment lost 6 bases, leaving 9 bases of the junction unmatched. This CDR3 spans 16 amino acids. Amplified TCR beta CDR3 regions came from RNA transcripts. A first-round RT-PCR of the TCR CDR3 used the HTBI primer set. TCRdb re-called the multiplex PCR reads through MiXCR, storing one row per CDR3 protein. The sample lists approximately 330,000 distinct CDR3 sequences, roughly 15% occurring once.

Sequencing input: blood. The clonotype was recovered from a woman in her thirties or forties with Graves' ophthalmopathy. The chain couples TRBV6-1 to TRBJ2-3; 7 bases match TRBD2. The CDR3 loop reads CASRFLAELSTDTQYF. The CDR3 DNA reads as TGTGCCAGCAGGTTTCTAGCGGAGCTTAGCACAGATACGCAGTATTTT.